The present T cell receptor (beta chain) was sequenced within a study of shared clonotypes between healthy human individuals. Broader study findings: For sorted subsets, rarefaction showed incomplete sequencing despite large depth. Shared clonotypes across all four donors exceeded non-shared ones in generation probability.

Several immunoSEQ plates held equal portions of the genomic DNA taken from each subset. The data were produced by immunoSEQ multiplex PCR, yet TCRdb's version contains in-frame clones alone and is incomplete. The table lists millions of clones, around 90% of them singletons. Comment on this clone: Its specificity is not known.

The receptor's source is a man between 18 and 29 years old in good health. Specimen: naive CD4+ T cells sorted from blood. The subset was: CD45RA+ positively selected.

In DNA, the CDR3 is TGCGCCAGCAGCCGCTCACCAGAAAAAGAGACCCAGTACTTC. Translating it yields CASSRSPEKETQYF. The chain combines TRBV4-1 with TRBJ2-5; D not resolved. The CDR3 contains 14 residues. In germline, CDR1 is MGHRA, CDR2 YSYEKL. Trimming stripped 4 bases from V and 3 bases from J, with 12 bases between.